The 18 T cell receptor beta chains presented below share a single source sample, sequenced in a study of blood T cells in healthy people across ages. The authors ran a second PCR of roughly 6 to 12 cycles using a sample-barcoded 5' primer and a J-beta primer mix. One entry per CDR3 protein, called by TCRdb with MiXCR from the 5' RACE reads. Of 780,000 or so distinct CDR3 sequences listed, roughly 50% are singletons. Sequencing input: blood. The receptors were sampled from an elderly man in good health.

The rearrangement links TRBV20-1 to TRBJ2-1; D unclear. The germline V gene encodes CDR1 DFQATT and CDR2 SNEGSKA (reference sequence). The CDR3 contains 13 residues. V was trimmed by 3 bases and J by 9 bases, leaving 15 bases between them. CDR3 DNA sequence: TGCAGTGCTAGTTCGGGTCTTCAAGGTGAGCAGTTCTTC. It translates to CSASSGLQGEQFF.

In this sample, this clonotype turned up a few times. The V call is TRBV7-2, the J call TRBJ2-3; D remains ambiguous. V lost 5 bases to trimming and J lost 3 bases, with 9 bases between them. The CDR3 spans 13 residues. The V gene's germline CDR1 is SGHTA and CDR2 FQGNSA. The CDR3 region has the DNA TGTGCCAGCAGCCTGGACGGAACAGATACGCAGTATTTT. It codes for CASSLDGTDTQYF.

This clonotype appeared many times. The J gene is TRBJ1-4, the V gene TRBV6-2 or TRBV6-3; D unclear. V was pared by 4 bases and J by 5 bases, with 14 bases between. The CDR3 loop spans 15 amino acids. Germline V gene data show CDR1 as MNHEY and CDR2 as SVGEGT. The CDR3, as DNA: TGTGCCAGCAGTTTACCGGCGCGAGGGAATGAAAAACTGTTTTTT. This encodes CASSLPARGNEKLFF.

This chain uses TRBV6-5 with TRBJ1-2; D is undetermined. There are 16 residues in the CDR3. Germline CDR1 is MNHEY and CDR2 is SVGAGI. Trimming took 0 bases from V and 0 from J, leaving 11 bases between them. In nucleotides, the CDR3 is TGTGCCAGCAGTTACTCAGGCAGGTTGGCTAACTATGGCTACACCTTC. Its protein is CASSYSGRLANYGYTF.

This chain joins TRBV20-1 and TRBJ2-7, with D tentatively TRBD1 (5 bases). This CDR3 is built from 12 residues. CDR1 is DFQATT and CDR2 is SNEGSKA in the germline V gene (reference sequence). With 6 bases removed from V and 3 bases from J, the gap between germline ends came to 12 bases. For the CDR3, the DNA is TGCAGTGCCCCCTGGACAAGCTACGAGCAGTACTTC. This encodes CSAPWTSYEQYF.

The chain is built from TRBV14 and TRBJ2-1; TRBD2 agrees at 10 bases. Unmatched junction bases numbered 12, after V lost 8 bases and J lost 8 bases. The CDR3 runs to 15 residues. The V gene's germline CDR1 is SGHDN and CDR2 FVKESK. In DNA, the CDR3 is TGTGCCAGCCGATCAAGCGGGAGGGCCTGGTATGAGCAGTTCTTC. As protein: CASRSSGRAWYEQFF.

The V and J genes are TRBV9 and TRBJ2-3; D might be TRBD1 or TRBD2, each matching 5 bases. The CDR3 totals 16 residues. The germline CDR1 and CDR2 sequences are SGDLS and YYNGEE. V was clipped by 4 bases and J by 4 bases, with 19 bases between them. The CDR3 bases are TGTGCCAGCAGCCTAAGGGGACGCGGGTTCGCAGATACGCAGTATTTT. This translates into CASSLRGRGFADTQYF.

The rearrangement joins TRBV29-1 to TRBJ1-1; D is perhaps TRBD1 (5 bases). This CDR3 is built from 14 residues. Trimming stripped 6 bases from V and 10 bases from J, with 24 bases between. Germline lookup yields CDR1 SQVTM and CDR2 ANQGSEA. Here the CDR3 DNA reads TGCAGCGTCCACTCGCCTCGGTCGGGGGAGGGAGCTTTCTTT. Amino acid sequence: CSVHSPRSGEGAFF.

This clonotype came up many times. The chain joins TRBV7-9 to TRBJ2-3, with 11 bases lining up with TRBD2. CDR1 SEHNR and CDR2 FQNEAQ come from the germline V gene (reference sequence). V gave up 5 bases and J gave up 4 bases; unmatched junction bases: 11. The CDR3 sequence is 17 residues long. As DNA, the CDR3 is TGTGCCAGCAGCCACCGTAGCGGGAGGGAGATTGCAGATACGCAGTATTTT. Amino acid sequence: CASSHRSGREIADTQYF.

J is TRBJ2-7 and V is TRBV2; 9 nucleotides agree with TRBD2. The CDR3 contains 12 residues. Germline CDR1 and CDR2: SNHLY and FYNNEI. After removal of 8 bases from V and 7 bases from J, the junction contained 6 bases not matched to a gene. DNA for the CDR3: TGTGCCAGCGGCGGGCGGGAGGGTGAGCAGTACTTC. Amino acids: CASGGREGEQYF.

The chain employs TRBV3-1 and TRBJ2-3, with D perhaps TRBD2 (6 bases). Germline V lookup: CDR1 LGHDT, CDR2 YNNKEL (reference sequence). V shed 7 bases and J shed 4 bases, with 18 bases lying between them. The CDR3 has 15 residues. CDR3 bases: TGTGCCAGCACCAAATCCCTAGCGCCGGCAGATACGCAGTATTTT. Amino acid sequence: CASTKSLAPADTQYF.

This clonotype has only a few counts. The CDR3 region is CASSATGLADYEQYF. CDR3 in DNA: TGTGCCAGCAGCGCCACGGGACTAGCGGACTACGAGCAGTACTTC. The V and J genes are TRBV9 and TRBJ2-7; TRBD2 matches 11 bases. CDR3 length equals 15 residues. CDR1 is SGDLS and CDR2 is YYNGEE in the germline V gene. The V and J ends lost 3 bases and 3 bases, in that order; junction bases with no gene match: 5.

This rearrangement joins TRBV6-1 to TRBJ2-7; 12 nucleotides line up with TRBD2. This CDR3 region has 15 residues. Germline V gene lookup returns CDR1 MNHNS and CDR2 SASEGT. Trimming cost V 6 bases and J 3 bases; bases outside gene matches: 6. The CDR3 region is CASRPGTSGLYEQYF. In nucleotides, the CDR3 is TGTGCCAGCAGGCCCGGGACTAGCGGGCTCTACGAGCAGTACTTC.

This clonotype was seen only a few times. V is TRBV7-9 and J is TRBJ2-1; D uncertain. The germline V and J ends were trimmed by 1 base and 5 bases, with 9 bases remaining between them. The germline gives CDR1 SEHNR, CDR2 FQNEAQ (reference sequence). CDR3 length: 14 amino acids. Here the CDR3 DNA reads TGTGCCAGCAGCTTAGATTTGGCTAACAATGAGCAGTTCTTC. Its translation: CASSLDLANNEQFF.

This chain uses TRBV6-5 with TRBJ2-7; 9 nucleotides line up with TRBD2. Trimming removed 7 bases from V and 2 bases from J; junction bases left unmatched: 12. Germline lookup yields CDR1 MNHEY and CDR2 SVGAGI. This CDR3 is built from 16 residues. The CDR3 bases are TGTGCCAGCACGACAGGGTATAGCGGGAGCGCCTACGAGCAGTACTTC. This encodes CASTTGYSGSAYEQYF.

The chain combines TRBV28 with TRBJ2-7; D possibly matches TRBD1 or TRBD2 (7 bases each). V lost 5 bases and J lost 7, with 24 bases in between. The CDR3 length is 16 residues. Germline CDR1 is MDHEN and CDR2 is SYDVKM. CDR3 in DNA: TGTGCCAGCAGTACCAGGGGGGGCGGGAACCCCGTTGAGCAGTACTTC. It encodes CASSTRGGGNPVEQYF.

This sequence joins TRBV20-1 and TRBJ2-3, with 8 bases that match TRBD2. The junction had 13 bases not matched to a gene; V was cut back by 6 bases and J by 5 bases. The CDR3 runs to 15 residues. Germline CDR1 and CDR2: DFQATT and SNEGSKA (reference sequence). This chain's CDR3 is CSATVGREGQDTQYF. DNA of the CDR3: TGCAGTGCCACCGTGGGCCGGGAGGGCCAAGATACGCAGTATTTT.

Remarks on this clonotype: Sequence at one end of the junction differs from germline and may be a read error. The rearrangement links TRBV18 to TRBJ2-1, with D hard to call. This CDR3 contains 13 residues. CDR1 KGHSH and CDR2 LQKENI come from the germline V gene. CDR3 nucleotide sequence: TGTGCCAGCCCACCAGATCGGGTCCACGAGCAGTTCTTC. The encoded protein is CASPPDRVHEQFF.